In its sample, the clone carrying this T cell receptor (beta chain) was seen once. The antigen is not known. This sample is drawn from a study of graft-versus-host responses after intestinal transplantation. Study-wide background: Every recipient underwent anti-thymocyte globulin induction, then tacrolimus and steroids for 3 to 4 years.

Libraries were prepared by immunoSEQ multiplex PCR; TCRdb keeps only in-frame clonotypes and omits some of them. This table holds tens of thousands of clones, around four fifths found once. The CDR3 is made up of 15 amino acids. Germline V lookup: CDR1 SGHAT, CDR2 FQDESV (reference sequence). The chain is built from TRBV11-1 and TRBJ2-5; D not resolved. TRBJ2-7 matches the DNA end more closely, so the J call is doubtful. The sample consisted of unstimulated CD8+ T cells sorted from spleen or lymph node cells, taken before intestinal transplant. The TCR was taken from a human donor who received an intestinal transplant. The CDR3 here is CASSFNTVIGYEQYF. CDR3 bases: TGTGCCAGCAGCTTTAATACGGTGATAGGGTACGAGCAGTACTTC.